Described below is a single T cell receptor beta chain sequence and its context. No antigen is known for it. Sequenced by immunoSEQ multiplex PCR; TCRdb stores in-frame clones only, minus some. Among around 100,000 clones, less than 90% were seen once, and the ten largest hold about 1.8%. The entry originates in a study of T cell responses to AZD1222 COVID-19 vaccine. The wider study: Second doses at about 4 or about 12 weeks were pooled.

Germline CDR1 reads SGHDT; CDR2 reads YYEEEE. The CDR3 is 13 residues long. V was trimmed by 4 bases and J by 2 bases, leaving 9 bases between them. Study-wide results and caveats: CD4 TCRs linked to vaccination spanned spike, dominating at 160-218 and 743-854. Breadth and depth of Spike-specific TCRs rose after two AZD1222 doses.

The sequenced sample was peripheral blood, obtained on day 0 of AZD1222 vaccination. The chain couples TRBV5-6 to TRBJ1-2; the D gene is possibly TRBD1 (6 bases). This clonotype originated in an adult in good health. DNA for the CDR3: TGTGCCAGCAGCCGTGACAGGAACTATGGCTACACCTTC. It specifies CASSRDRNYGYTF.